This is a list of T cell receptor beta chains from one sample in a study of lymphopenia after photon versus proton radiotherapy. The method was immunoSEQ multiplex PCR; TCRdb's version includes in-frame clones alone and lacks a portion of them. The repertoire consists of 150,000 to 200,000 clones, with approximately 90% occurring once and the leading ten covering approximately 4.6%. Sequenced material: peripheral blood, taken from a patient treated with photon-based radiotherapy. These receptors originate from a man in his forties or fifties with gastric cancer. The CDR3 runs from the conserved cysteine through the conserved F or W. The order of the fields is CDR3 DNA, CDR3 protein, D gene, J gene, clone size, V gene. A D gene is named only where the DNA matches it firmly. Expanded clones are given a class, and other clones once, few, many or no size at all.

TGTGCCAGCAGTTACTCGATGGGGCCGAATCAGCCCCAGCATTTT | CASSYSMGPNQPQHF | - | TRBJ1-5 | once | TRBV6-6
TGTGCCAGCAGTTTATGGACAGGGGACAATCAGCCCCAGCATTTT | CASSLWTGDNQPQHF | TRBD1 | TRBJ1-5 | - | TRBV28
TGTGCCAGCGGGACAGGGTTTTACGAGCAGTACTTC | CASGTGFYEQYF | TRBD1 | TRBJ2-7 | - | TRBV11-2
TGCGCCAGCAGCTTGCCGACAGGGGGCAATGAAAAACTGTTTTTT | CASSLPTGGNEKLFF | TRBD1 | TRBJ1-4 | - | TRBV5-1
TGTGCCAGCAGCGTAGGACAGGGCGAAGGAGAAAAACTGTTTTTT | CASSVGQGEGEKLFF | TRBD1 | TRBJ1-4 | - | TRBV9
TGCAGCGTCAATAAAGGACTAGCGGCTACAGATACGCAGTATTTT | CSVNKGLAATDTQYF | TRBD2 | TRBJ2-3 | - | TRBV29-1
TGTGCCAGCAGTTCCGCGACAGTGCTGGGCAATCAGCCCCAGCATTTT | CASSSATVLGNQPQHF | - | TRBJ1-5 | - | TRBV27
TGTGCCAGCAGTTATTCGTGGGGTTCCACTGAAGCTTTCTTT | CASSYSWGSTEAFF | - | TRBJ1-1 | - | TRBV7-8
TGTGCCAGCAGCCAAGAAGGAACTAGCGGCCACAATGAGCAGTTCTTC | CASSQEGTSGHNEQFF | TRBD2 | TRBJ2-1 | once | TRBV4-2
TGTGCCTGGAGTGCAGACCAGGGGAAACTGTTTTTT | CAWSADQGKLFF | - | TRBJ1-4 | once | TRBV30
TGTGCCAGCTCACGGGGGGATAGAACTGAAGCTTTCTTT | CASSRGDRTEAFF | - | TRBJ1-1 | - | TRBV18
TGTGCCAGCAGTCCCGGAGGGGTGGGAAATCAGCCCCAGCATTTT | CASSPGGVGNQPQHF | - | TRBJ1-5 | - | TRBV28
TGTGCCAGCAGCCGCTTATTAGGAGTCAGGTACAATGAGCAGTTCTTC | CASSRLLGVRYNEQFF | - | TRBJ2-1 | few | TRBV11-2
TGCGCCAGCAGTGGAGTTTCTGGCTTTGGCTACACCTTC | CASSGVSGFGYTF | - | TRBJ1-2 | - | TRBV4-3
TGTGCCAGCTCACCACGGAGGGAACAAGAGACCCAGTACTTC | CASSPRREQETQYF | - | TRBJ2-5 | - | TRBV18
TGTGCCAGCAGCCCTCAAGGGCGTGAAGCTTTCTTT | CASSPQGREAFF | - | TRBJ1-1 | - | TRBV4-2
TGTGCCAGCGGACTAGCGGGAGCGGTAGATACGCAGTATTTT | CASGLAGAVDTQYF | TRBD2 | TRBJ2-3 | - | TRBV6-6
TGCGCCAGCAGTGAGTCGGTCTTCTACGAGCAGTACTTC | CASSESVFYEQYF | - | TRBJ2-7 | - | TRBV10-1
TGCGCCAGCAGCCGCTTACCGGGCAGTTTCAACGAGCAGTACTTC | CASSRLPGSFNEQYF | - | TRBJ2-7 | - | TRBV4-3
TGTGCCAGCAGCCAAGACGGGGCAGCTGGGGCCAACGTCCTGACTTTC | CASSQDGAAGANVLTF | - | TRBJ2-6 | - | TRBV4-2
TGTGCCAGTAGGAAGGCCTCTGGGAGAACTGAAGCTTTCTTT | CASRKASGRTEAFF | - | TRBJ1-1 | - | TRBV19
TGTGCCTGGAGTTACCGGGACAGGGTCGATCAGCCCCAGCATTTT | CAWSYRDRVDQPQHF | TRBD1 | TRBJ1-5 | - | TRBV30
TGTGCCAGCAGCAGGCGGAGCACCGGGGAGCTGTTTTTT | CASSRRSTGELFF | - | TRBJ2-2 | few | TRBV9
TGCGCCAGCAGCTCAGGATCTAGCACAGATACGCAGTATTTT | CASSSGSSTDTQYF | - | TRBJ2-3 | - | TRBV5-1